Listed here are 5 T cell receptor beta chains from one sample, sequenced in a study of blood T cell repertoires in COVID-19. TCRdb's table, derived via immunoSEQ multiplex PCR, lists solely in-frame clones and lacks some. The profile covers over 90,000 clones, with approximately 80% appearing a single time and roughly a tenth taken by the ten largest. The specimen was peripheral blood. The receptor source for this set is a man aged 60 to 75 with active or convalescent COVID-19.

This clone has just one count. The same CDR3 also results from other DNA sequences found in this sample. The CDR3 region is CASSPRTSGGNEQFF. The CDR3 DNA sequence: TGTGCCAGCTCACCGCGGACTAGCGGGGGCAATGAGCAGTTCTTC. The V gene is TRBV18, the J gene TRBJ2-1; 13 nucleotides align to TRBD2. CDR3 size: 15 residues. V was clipped by 3 bases and J by 6 bases; unmatched bases: 2. The germline V gene encodes CDR1 KGHSH and CDR2 LQKENI. The whole variable domain, filled in from reference TRBV18 and TRBJ2-1, reads NAGVMQNPRHLVRRRGQEARLRCSPMKGHSHVYWYRQLPEEGLKFMVYLQKENIIDESGMPKERFSAEFPKEGPSILRIQQVVRGDSAAYFCASSPRTSGGNEQFFGPGTRLTVL.

The chain has TRBV5-5 and TRBJ2-7; 7 positions agree with TRBD1. V lost 4 bases to trimming and J lost 6 bases; unmatched junction nucleotides: 7. From germline, CDR1 is SGHKS and CDR2 YYEKEE (reference sequence). The CDR3 runs 13 residues. The CDR3 here is CASSLTTGIEQYF. The CDR3 DNA reads TGTGCCAGCAGCCTAACGACAGGGATCGAGCAGTACTTC.

A few counts support this clone. The chain has TRBV2 and TRBJ1-5, with 9 bases aligning to TRBD1. This CDR3 is 15 amino acids long. Germline CDR1 is SNHLY and CDR2 is FYNNEI. V shed 6 bases, J shed 0 bases, and the junction held 3 bases outside the gene matches. In DNA, the CDR3 is TGTGCCAGCAGGGGACAGGGTAATAGCAATCAGCCCCAGCATTTT. It codes for CASRGQGNSNQPQHF.

In this sample, this clone turned up once. The V gene is TRBV2, the J gene TRBJ2-3, with D maybe TRBD1 (6 bases). Germline loops: CDR1 SNHLY, CDR2 FYNNEI. This CDR3 has 17 residues. Trimming took off 4 bases at V and 2 bases at J, with 19 bases between the two ends. For the CDR3, the DNA is TGTGCCAGCAGTGCGCCGATCGAGCAGGGGTTCACAGATACGCAGTATTTT. This encodes CASSAPIEQGFTDTQYF.

CDR3 sequence: CASSRLSGSIKNEQFF. The CDR3 nucleotides are TGTGCCAGTAGTAGACTAAGCGGGAGTATTAAAAATGAGCAGTTCTTC. This chain connects TRBV19 to TRBJ2-1; 8 bases fit TRBD2. V shed 4 bases, J shed 7 bases, and the junction held 12 bases outside the gene matches. The germline V gene has CDR1 LNHDA and CDR2 SQIVND (reference sequence). This CDR3 is built from 16 residues.